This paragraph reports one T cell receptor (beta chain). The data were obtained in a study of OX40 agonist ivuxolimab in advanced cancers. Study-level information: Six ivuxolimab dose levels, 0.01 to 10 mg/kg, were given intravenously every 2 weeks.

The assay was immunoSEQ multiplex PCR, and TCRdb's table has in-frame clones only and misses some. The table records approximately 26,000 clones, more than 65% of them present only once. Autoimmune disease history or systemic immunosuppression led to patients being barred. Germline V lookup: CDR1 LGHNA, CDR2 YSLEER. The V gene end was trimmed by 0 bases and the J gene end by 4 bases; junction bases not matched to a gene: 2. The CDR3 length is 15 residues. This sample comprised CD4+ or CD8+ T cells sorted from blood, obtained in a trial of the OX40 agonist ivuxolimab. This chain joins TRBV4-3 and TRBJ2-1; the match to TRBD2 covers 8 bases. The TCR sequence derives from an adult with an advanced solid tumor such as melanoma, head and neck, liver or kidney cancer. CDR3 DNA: TGCGCCAGCAGCCAAGAGACTAGCGTATACAATGAGCAGTTCTTC. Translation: CASSQETSVYNEQFF.